These 25 T cell receptor beta chains share one sample of origin, sequenced in a study of T cell responses to AZD1222 COVID-19 vaccine. Assay used: immunoSEQ multiplex PCR; TCRdb lists only in-frame clones, some missing. The sample gives 150,000 or so clones, 92% of which show up once; over 1.3% is in the top ten. Sequenced material: peripheral blood, taken on day 0 of AZD1222 vaccination. These receptors were taken from an adult in good health.

The chain couples TRBV10-3 to TRBJ2-7; a possible D gene is TRBD2 (6 bases). The V end was cut by 5 bases, the J end by 3 bases, with 17 bases between. Germline CDR1 ENHRY, CDR2 SYGVKD. The CDR3 totals 15 residues. The CDR3 is CAISLAAEPIYEQYF. Written as DNA, the CDR3 is TGTGCCATCAGTTTAGCGGCCGAGCCAATCTACGAGCAGTACTTC.

CDR3 DNA: TGCGCCAGCAGCTCCGACGGTGCCTATGGCTACACCTTC. This translates into CASSSDGAYGYTF. This chain links TRBV5-1 with TRBJ1-2; no definite D call. This CDR3 has 13 residues. The germline gives CDR1 SGHRS, CDR2 YFSETQ. Trimming took off 3 bases at V and 4 bases at J, with 10 bases between the two ends.

The chain carries TRBV18 and TRBJ1-5; weak D call: TRBD1 (5 bases). This CDR3 has 16 residues. Trimming cost V 3 bases and J 5 bases, with 17 bases left between them. Germline CDR1 KGHSH, CDR2 LQKENI. CDR3 coding DNA: TGTGCCAGCTCACCTAATGGTTGGGGGACGGATCAGCCCCAGCATTTT. This encodes CASSPNGWGTDQPQHF.

This clone was recorded once. The V and J genes are TRBV6-5 and TRBJ1-1; D possibly corresponds to TRBD1 (5 bases). The germline V gene has CDR1 MNHEY and CDR2 SVGAGI. The V end lost 6 bases, the J end lost 8 bases, and 16 bases lay between the germline ends. The CDR3 loop spans 13 amino acids. The DNA of the CDR3 is TGTGCCAGCAGGTACGGGGGATTGGGAGAAGCTTTCTTT. Amino acids: CASRYGGLGEAFF.

This CDR3 is CSVVQGYGYTF. The CDR3 DNA follows: TGCAGCGTCGTTCAGGGCTATGGCTACACCTTC. The rearrangement links TRBV29-1 to TRBJ1-2, with TRBD1 as a possible D gene (5 bases). Germline V gene data show CDR1 as SQVTM and CDR2 as ANQGSEA. Trimming removed 6 bases at V and 4 bases at J, with 9 bases between. This CDR3 region has 11 residues. The whole variable domain, filled in from reference TRBV29-1 and TRBJ1-2, reads SAVISQKPSRDICQRGTSLTIQCQVDSQVTMMFWYRQQPGQSLTLIATANQGSEATYESGFVIDKFPISRPNLTFSTLTVSNMSPEDSSIYLCSVVQGYGYTFGSGTRLTVV.

The chain recombines TRBV19 with TRBJ1-4, with D unclear. Germline-derived CDR1 and CDR2 are LNHDA and SQIVND (reference sequence). CDR3 size: 15 residues. V shed 1 base and J shed 8 bases, with 14 bases lying between them. The CDR3 DNA reads TGTGCCAGTAGTATAGGGGCTCATCCGAACGAAAAACTGTTTTTT. Translating gives CASSIGAHPNEKLFF.

CDR3 residues: CASSLSPGRSYGYTF. The DNA of the CDR3 is TGTGCCAGCAGCTTATCCCCGGGACGAAGCTATGGCTACACCTTC. This sequence joins TRBV13 and TRBJ1-2, with a possible D match to TRBD1 (5 bases). The V end lost 2 bases, the J end lost 4 bases, and 14 bases lay between the germline ends. The CDR3 is made up of 15 amino acids. Germline CDR1 PRHDT, CDR2 FYEKMQ (reference sequence).

This chain joins TRBV14 and TRBJ2-7, with 7 bases that match TRBD1. Unmatched junction bases numbered 9, after V lost 6 bases and J lost 4 bases. Germline CDR1 and CDR2: SGHDN and FVKESK. The CDR3 sequence is 14 residues long. The CDR3 loop reads CASRSGGEKYEQYF. The CDR3 region has the DNA TGTGCCAGCAGATCAGGGGGTGAGAAATACGAGCAGTACTTC. Variable domain in full (rest from reference TRBV14 and TRBJ2-7): EAGVTQFPSHSVIEKGQTVTLRCDPISGHDNLYWYRRVMGKEIKFLLHFVKESKQDESGMPNNRFLAERTGGTYSTLKVQPAELEDSGVYFCASRSGGEKYEQYFGPGTRLTVT.

The chain recombines TRBV19 with TRBJ1-2; 8 nucleotides match TRBD1. The CDR3 runs to 14 residues. CDR1 is LNHDA, CDR2 SQIVND, per germline (reference sequence). V was clipped by 4 bases and J by 8 bases; unmatched bases: 9. This CDR3 reads CASSTGQARGGYTF. In DNA, the CDR3 is TGTGCCAGTAGTACGGGACAGGCCCGCGGCGGCTACACCTTC.

The chain recombines TRBV9 with TRBJ2-5; TRBD2 aligns across 8 bases. The CDR3 totals 15 residues. The J segment lost 0 bases and the V segment lost 0 bases, leaving 1 base of the junction unmatched. Looked up from germline, CDR1 is SGDLS and CDR2 is YYNGEE. CDR3 protein: CASSVGSGNQETQYF. CDR3 nucleotide sequence: TGTGCCAGCAGCGTAGGTAGCGGGAACCAAGAGACCCAGTACTTC.

This sequence joins TRBV7-2 and TRBJ2-5; a possible D gene is TRBD2 (6 bases). Trimming stripped 3 bases from V and 4 bases from J, with 15 bases between. Germline loops: CDR1 SGHTA, CDR2 FQGNSA. This CDR3 region has 15 residues. Written as DNA, the CDR3 is TGTGCCAGCAGCTTTCGGCCTACCGGGGGAGAGACCCAGTACTTC. As protein: CASSFRPTGGETQYF.

This chain connects TRBV5-6 to TRBJ2-1, with 9 positions matching TRBD1. CDR1 and CDR2 from the germline V gene are SGHDT and YYEEEE. The CDR3 sequence is 14 residues long. V trimming: 7 bases; J trimming: 2 bases; junction bases outside the gene matches: 4. The CDR3 sequence is CASRRDRAYNEQFF. CDR3 sequence (DNA): TGTGCCAGCCGCCGGGACAGGGCCTACAATGAGCAGTTCTTC.

The chain combines TRBV5-1 with TRBJ2-3; 7 bases agree with TRBD1. J gave up 5 bases and V 5 bases, and 11 bases lay outside the gene matches. Germline V gives CDR1 SGHRS, CDR2 YFSETQ. The CDR3 covers 15 residues. For the CDR3, the DNA is TGCGCCAGCAGGCGAGGGGGCGCTCGGGAAGATACGCAGTATTTT. The encoded protein is CASRRGGAREDTQYF.

The rearrangement links TRBV5-4 to TRBJ2-5; D is possibly TRBD2 (6 bases). The CDR3 is 15 residues long. The V end was cut by 0 bases, the J end by 5 bases, with 14 bases between. The germline CDR1 and CDR2 sequences are SGHNT and YYREEE (reference sequence). For the CDR3, the DNA is TGTGCCAGCAGCTTGGTTGGGGTAGGAGGGGAGACCCAGTACTTC. Translated: CASSLVGVGGETQYF. The variable domain in full, with the rest retrieved from reference TRBV5-4 and TRBJ2-5, is ETGVTQSPTHLIKTRGQQVTLRCSSQSGHNTVSWYQQALGQGPQFIFQYYREEENGRGNFPPRFSGLQFPNYSSELNVNALELDDSALYLCASSLVGVGGETQYFGPGTRLLVL.

The chain employs TRBV4-1 and TRBJ2-1; TRBD1 agrees at 8 bases. The CDR3 has 15 residues. The germline gives CDR1 MGHRA, CDR2 YSYEKL. The V segment lost 1 base and the J segment 12 bases; nucleotides outside the gene matches: 11. The CDR3 loop reads CASSQAGGVKGRQFF. CDR3 bases: TGCGCCAGCAGCCAAGCAGGGGGCGTAAAAGGCAGGCAGTTCTTC.

The rearrangement uses TRBV18 and TRBJ2-7; D possibly corresponds to TRBD2 (5 bases). Germline CDR1 reads KGHSH; CDR2 reads LQKENI. The CDR3 is 15 amino acids. The V end was cut by 6 bases, the J end by 7 bases, with 22 bases between. CDR3 nucleotide sequence: TGTGCCAGCTCGCCCCTCTCGGCCCCGGGCGGGGAGCAGTACTTC. Its protein product is CASSPLSAPGGEQYF.

For the CDR3, the DNA is TGTGCCAGCTCAAAAATGCGGGACAGGGGGCCCTCTGGGGCCAACGTCCTGACTTTC. Protein sequence: CASSKMRDRGPSGANVLTF. This chain joins TRBV18 and TRBJ2-6; TRBD1 matches at 12 bases. Germline CDR1 reads KGHSH; CDR2 reads LQKENI. CDR3 length equals 19 residues. V trimming: 5 bases; J trimming: 0 bases; junction bases outside the gene matches: 8. Full variable domain (missing parts from reference TRBV18 and TRBJ2-6): NAGVMQNPRHLVRRRGQEARLRCSPMKGHSHVYWYRQLPEEGLKFMVYLQKENIIDESGMPKERFSAEFPKEGPSILRIQQVVRGDSAAYFCASSKMRDRGPSGANVLTFGAGSRLTVL.

In DNA form, the CDR3 reads TGTGCCTGGAGTGTACGTAGGGATCGAGCTTTCTTT. Amino acid sequence: CAWSVRRDRAFF. The chain is built from TRBV30 and TRBJ1-1; unclear D gene. Germline V gene lookup returns CDR1 GTSNPN and CDR2 SVGIG (reference sequence). V was pared by 0 bases and J by 10 bases, with 12 bases between. This CDR3 has 12 amino acids.

This chain links TRBV12-3 or TRBV12-4 with TRBJ1-1; D is uncertain. V was trimmed by 4 bases and J by 6 bases, leaving 9 bases between them. There are 12 residues in the CDR3. As DNA, the CDR3 is TGTGCCAGCAGTTCCCAGTCCGCTGAAGCTTTCTTT. Amino acids: CASSSQSAEAFF.

This CDR3 reads CASSPGDGYTF. The CDR3 nucleotides are TGCGCCAGCAGCCCAGGGGATGGCTACACCTTC. The chain joins TRBV5-1 to TRBJ1-2; TRBD1 might be the D (6 bases). Germline-derived CDR1 and CDR2 are SGHRS and YFSETQ. CDR3 length: 11 amino acids. V dropped 4 bases and J dropped 6 bases, with 7 bases sitting between them.

V is TRBV5-1 and J is TRBJ2-7; 8 nucleotides line up with TRBD2. This CDR3 has 16 amino acids. Trimming at V came to 4 bases and at J to 0 bases, leaving 9 bases not matched to a gene. Germline assignment: CDR1 SGHRS and CDR2 YFSETQ. The CDR3 loop is CASSPGGSSNSYEQYF. The CDR3, as DNA: TGCGCCAGCAGCCCGGGGGGGTCCTCGAACTCCTACGAGCAGTACTTC.

The chain combines TRBV5-1 with TRBJ1-1; weak D call: TRBD1 (5 bases). V was pared by 2 bases and J by 6 bases, with 8 bases between. This CDR3 has 12 residues. Germline CDR1 is SGHRS and CDR2 is YFSETQ. CDR3 nucleotide sequence: TGCGCCAGCAGCTTCCGGGGCGCTGAAGCTTTCTTT. This encodes CASSFRGAEAFF.

The rearrangement links TRBV25-1 to TRBJ2-6, with 7 bases identical to TRBD1. V was pared by 8 bases and J by 0 bases, with 7 bases of the junction left unmatched. The germline V gene encodes CDR1 MGHDK and CDR2 SYGVNS. The CDR3 is made up of 16 amino acids. CDR3 bases: TGTGCCAGCGGAGGACAGGAATACTCTGGGGCCAACGTCCTGACTTTC. Its protein product is CASGGQEYSGANVLTF.

The chain links TRBV7-9 to TRBJ1-3; 10 bases align to TRBD1. Germline V gene sequence: CDR1 SEHNR, CDR2 FQNEAQ (reference sequence). J gave up 8 bases and V 1 base, and 5 bases lay outside the gene matches. This CDR3 has 15 amino acids. In nucleotides, the CDR3 is TGTGCCAGCAGCTTAGGAGACAGGGGGCTAGACACCATATATTTT. Residues: CASSLGDRGLDTIYF. The full variable domain, its missing parts supplied by reference TRBV7-9 and TRBJ1-3, is DTGVSQNPRHKITKRGQNVTFRCDPISEHNRLYWYRQTLGQGPEFLTYFQNEAQLEKSRLLSDRFSAERPKGSFSTLEIQRTEQGDSAMYLCASSLGDRGLDTIYFGEGSWLTVV.

The CDR3 loop is CASSEQTGTGYTEAFF. CDR3 in DNA: TGTGCCAGCAGTGAACAAACAGGGACAGGATACACTGAAGCTTTCTTT. This chain links TRBV6-1 with TRBJ1-1; 8 nucleotides agree with TRBD1. Germline-derived CDR1 and CDR2 are MNHNS and SASEGT. V lost 2 bases, J lost 3 bases, and 8 bases stayed unmatched. The CDR3 length is 16 residues.